The clone carrying this T cell receptor (beta chain) occurred a few times. The antigen remains undetermined. MiXCR was run by TCRdb on the 5' RACE reads, yielding one entry per CDR3 protein. The profile covers about 430,000 distinct CDR3 sequences, with about a fifth appearing a single time and approximately 12% taken by the ten largest. The entry originates in a study of identical twins. Points from the study as a whole: Fewer insertions marked abundant cord blood beta clonotypes; young adult naive trended weakly, memory not at all.

V trimming: 4 bases; J trimming: 2 bases; junction bases outside the gene matches: 2. The CDR3 length is 13 residues. Per the germline V gene, CDR1 is SQVTM and CDR2 is ANQGSEA. Sequencing was done on a sample of naive T cells sorted from blood. The genes are TRBV29-1 and TRBJ2-1; 7 bases align to TRBD1. The sequence derives from a man in his fifties in good health. The CDR3 DNA follows: TGCAGCGTTGCCGGGACAGCCTACAATGAGCAGTTCTTC. Translating it yields CSVAGTAYNEQFF.